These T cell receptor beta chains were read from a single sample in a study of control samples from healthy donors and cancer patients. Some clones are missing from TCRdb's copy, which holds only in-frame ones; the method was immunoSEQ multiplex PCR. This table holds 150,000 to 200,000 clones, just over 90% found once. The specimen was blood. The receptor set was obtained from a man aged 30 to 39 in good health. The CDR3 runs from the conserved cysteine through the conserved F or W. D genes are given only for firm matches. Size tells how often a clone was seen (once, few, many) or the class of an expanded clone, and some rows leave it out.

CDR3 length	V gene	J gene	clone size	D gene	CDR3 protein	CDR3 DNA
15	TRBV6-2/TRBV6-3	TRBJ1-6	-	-	CASSYWGVHNSPLHF	TGTGCCAGCAGTTACTGGGGAGTGCATAATTCACCCCTCCACTTT
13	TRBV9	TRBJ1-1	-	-	CASSAGANTEAFF	TGTGCCAGCAGCGCGGGAGCCAACACTGAAGCTTTCTTT
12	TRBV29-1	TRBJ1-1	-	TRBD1	CSVDRGETEAFF	TGCAGCGTCGACAGGGGGGAAACTGAAGCTTTCTTT
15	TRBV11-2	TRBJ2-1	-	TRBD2	CASSRTSGPYNEQFF	TGTGCCAGCAGCCGGACTAGCGGGCCCTACAATGAGCAGTTCTTC
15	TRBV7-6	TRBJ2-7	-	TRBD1	CASSLARGRTYEQYF	TGTGCCAGCAGCTTAGCTAGGGGGCGAACCTACGAGCAGTACTTC
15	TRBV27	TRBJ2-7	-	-	CASRINPDSRYEQYF	TGTGCCAGCAGAATCAATCCGGACAGTCGCTACGAGCAGTACTTC
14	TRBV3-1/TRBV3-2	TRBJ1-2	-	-	CASSYRDPLYGYTF	TGTGCCAGCAGCTATCGGGATCCCCTCTATGGCTACACCTTC
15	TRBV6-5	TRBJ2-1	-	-	CASRPDSTPYNEQFF	TGTGCCAGCAGGCCGGACTCGACGCCTTACAATGAGCAGTTCTTC
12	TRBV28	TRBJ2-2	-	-	CASSLRTGELFF	TGTGCCAGCAGTTTGCGTACCGGGGAGCTGTTTTTT
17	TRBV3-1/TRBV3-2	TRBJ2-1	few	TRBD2	CASSQDISGPAYNEQFF	TGTGCCAGCAGCCAAGATATTAGCGGGCCCGCCTACAATGAGCAGTTCTTC
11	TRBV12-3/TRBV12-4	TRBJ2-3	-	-	CASSMADTQYF	TGTGCCAGCAGTATGGCAGATACGCAGTATTTT
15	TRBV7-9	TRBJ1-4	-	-	CASRWLSGVGEKLFF	TGTGCCAGCAGGTGGTTGTCGGGGGTCGGGGAAAAACTGTTTTTT
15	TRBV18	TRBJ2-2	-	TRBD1	CASSSLQGNDGELFF	TGTGCCAGCTCTTCCCTACAGGGGAATGACGGGGAGCTGTTTTTT
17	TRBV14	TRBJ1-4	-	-	CASSQKLTDPSREKLFF	TGTGCCAGCAGCCAGAAACTGACGGACCCTTCGCGGGAAAAACTGTTTTTT
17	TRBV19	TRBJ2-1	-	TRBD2	CASRPLTSGGSYNEQFF	TGTGCCAGTAGGCCATTGACTAGCGGGGGGTCCTACAATGAGCAGTTCTTC
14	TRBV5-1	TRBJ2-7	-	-	CASSRGVANYEQYF	TGCGCCAGCAGCCGAGGAGTCGCAAACTACGAGCAGTACTTC
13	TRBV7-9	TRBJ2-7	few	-	CASSPRGSYEQYF	TGTGCCAGCAGCCCCCGGGGGTCCTACGAGCAGTACTTC
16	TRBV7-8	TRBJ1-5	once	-	CASSLESGGINQPQHF	TGTGCCAGCAGCTTAGAATCTGGGGGGATCAATCAGCCCCAGCATTTT
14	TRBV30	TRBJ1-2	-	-	CAWSVGGGLYGYTF	TGTGCCTGGAGTGTAGGTGGGGGCCTCTATGGCTACACCTTC
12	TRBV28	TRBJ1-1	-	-	CASSLLATEAFF	TGTGCCAGCAGTTTATTGGCCACTGAAGCTTTCTTT
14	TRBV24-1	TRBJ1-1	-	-	CATSDFGEGRGAFF	TGTGCCACCAGTGATTTCGGGGAGGGGCGGGGAGCTTTCTTT
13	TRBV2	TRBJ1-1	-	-	CASKYNLWTEAFF	TGTGCCAGCAAGTATAATCTATGGACTGAAGCTTTCTTT
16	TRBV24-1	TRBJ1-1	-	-	CATSDLNPRKSSEAFF	TGTGCCACCAGTGATTTGAACCCGAGGAAATCTTCTGAAGCTTTCTTT
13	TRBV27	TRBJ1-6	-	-	CASTDHNNSPLHF	TGTGCCAGCACTGACCACAACAATTCACCCCTCCACTTT
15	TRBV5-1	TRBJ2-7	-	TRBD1	CASSSGTGGSYEQYF	TGCGCCAGCAGCTCCGGGACAGGGGGCTCCTACGAGCAGTACTTC
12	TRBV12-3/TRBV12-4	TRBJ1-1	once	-	CAIGGAVAEAFF	TGTGCCATAGGGGGTGCTGTGGCTGAAGCTTTCTTT
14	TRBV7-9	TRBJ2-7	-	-	CASSLTQGMDEQYF	TGTGCCAGCAGCTTAACACAGGGTATGGACGAGCAGTACTTC
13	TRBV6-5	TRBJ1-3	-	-	CASSSVSGNTIYF	TGTGCCAGCAGTTCGGTCTCTGGAAACACCATATATTTT